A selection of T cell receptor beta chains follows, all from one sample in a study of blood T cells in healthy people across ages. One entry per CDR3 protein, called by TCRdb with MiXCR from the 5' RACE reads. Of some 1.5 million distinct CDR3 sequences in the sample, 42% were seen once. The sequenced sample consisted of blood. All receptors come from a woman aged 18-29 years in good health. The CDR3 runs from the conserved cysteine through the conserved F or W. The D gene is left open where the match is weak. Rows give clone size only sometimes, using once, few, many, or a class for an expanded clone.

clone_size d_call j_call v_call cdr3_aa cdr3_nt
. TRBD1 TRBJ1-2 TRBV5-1 CASSLEGGTYGYTF TGCGCCAGCAGCTTGGAAGGGGGCACCTATGGCTACACCTTC
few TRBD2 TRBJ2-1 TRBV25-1 CASSETHLAGDSYNEQFF TGTGCCAGCAGTGAGACCCACCTAGCGGGAGATTCCTACAATGAGCAGTTCTTC
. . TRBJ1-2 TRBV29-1 CSVEVPATGDYGYTF TGCAGCGTTGAAGTTCCTGCCACCGGGGACTATGGCTACACCTTC
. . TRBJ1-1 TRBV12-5 CASGDGYMNTEAFF TGTGCTAGTGGTGACGGGTACATGAACACTGAAGCTTTCTTT
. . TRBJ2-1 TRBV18 CASPHGTYDEQFF TGTGCCAGCCCACATGGGACATACGATGAGCAGTTCTTC
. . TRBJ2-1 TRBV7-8 CASNWQGRNYNEQFF TGTGCCAGCAACTGGCAGGGGAGAAACTACAATGAGCAGTTCTTC
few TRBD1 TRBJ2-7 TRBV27 CASSLSAGTGSNEQYF TGTGCCAGCAGTTTATCGGCTGGGACAGGGTCTAACGAGCAGTACTTC
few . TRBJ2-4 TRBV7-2 CASSLVSKNIQYF TGTGCCAGCAGCTTAGTTTCCAAAAACATTCAGTACTTC
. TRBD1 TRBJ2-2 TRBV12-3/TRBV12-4 CASSPDRATGELFF TGTGCCAGCAGTCCCGACAGGGCCACCGGGGAGCTGTTTTTT
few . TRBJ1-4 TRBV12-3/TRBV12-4 CASSPVGRKTENEKLFF TGTGCCAGCAGCCCCGTGGGACGTAAAACAGAGAACGAAAAACTGTTTTTT
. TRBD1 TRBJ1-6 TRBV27 CASRPDRGDNSPLHF TGTGCCAGCAGGCCGGACAGGGGAGATAATTCACCCCTCCACTTT
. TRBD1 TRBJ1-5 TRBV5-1 CASSPQTGGSNQPQHF TGCGCCAGCAGCCCCCAGACAGGGGGTAGCAATCAGCCCCAGCATTTT
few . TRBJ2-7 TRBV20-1 CSAETRDLFYEQYF TGCAGTGCGGAGACCCGGGACCTTTTCTACGAGCAGTACTTC
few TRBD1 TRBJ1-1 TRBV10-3 CAARGEKGASNTEAFF TGTGCCGCCAGGGGGGAGAAGGGGGCATCTAACACTGAAGCTTTCTTT
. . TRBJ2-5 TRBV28 CASSFGSGIQVETQYF TGTGCCAGCAGTTTCGGGTCGGGAATCCAGGTAGAGACCCAGTACTTC
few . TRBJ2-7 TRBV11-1 CASSFRSGDLEQYF TGTGCCAGCAGCTTTAGGTCAGGGGACCTTGAGCAGTACTTC
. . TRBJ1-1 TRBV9 CASSVDPGVSTEAFF TGTGCCAGCAGCGTAGACCCAGGGGTAAGCACTGAAGCTTTCTTT
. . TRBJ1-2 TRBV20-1 CSARDTRDNSFNYGYTF TGCAGTGCTAGGGATACAAGGGACAACTCATTCAACTATGGCTACACCTTC
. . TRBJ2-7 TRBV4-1 CASSQMYRDYEQYF TGCGCCAGCAGCCAAATGTACAGAGACTACGAGCAGTACTTC
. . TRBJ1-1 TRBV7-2 CASSLIGRGDTEAFF TGTGCCAGCAGCTTAATCGGCCGGGGGGACACTGAAGCTTTCTTT
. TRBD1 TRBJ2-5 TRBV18 CASSPRGQVTQETQYF TGTGCCAGCTCACCACGTGGACAGGTTACGCAAGAGACCCAGTACTTC
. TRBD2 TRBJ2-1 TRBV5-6 CASSLSLAGGSYNEQFF TGTGCCAGCAGCTTGAGCCTAGCGGGGGGTTCCTACAATGAGCAGTTCTTC
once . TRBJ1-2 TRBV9 CASSVTGQGRGGVDYDYTF TGTGCCAGCAGCGTCACAGGGCAGGGGCGCGGGGGCGTTGACTATGACTACACCTTT
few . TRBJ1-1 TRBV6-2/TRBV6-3 CASSYANTEAFF TGTGCCAGCAGTTACGCTAACACTGAAGCTTTCTTT
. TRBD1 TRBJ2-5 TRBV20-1 CSARRGRRTGIRQETQYF TGCAGTGCTAGAAGGGGGAGGAGGACAGGGATTCGCCAAGAGACCCAGTACTTC
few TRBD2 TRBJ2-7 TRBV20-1 CSARDRKTKRGDYEQYF TGCAGTGCTAGAGATCGGAAGACTAAGCGGGGGGACTACGAGCAGTACTTC